This T cell receptor (beta chain) was documented in a study of blood T cells in healthy people across ages. CDR1 and CDR2 (germline): MNHEY, SVGEGT. Trimming stripped 5 bases from V and 2 bases from J, with 21 bases between. This CDR3 region has 17 residues. Per sample, a minimum of 6.5 million PBMCs were isolated. Together with a sample-barcoded 5' primer, a J-beta primer mix was included in a second PCR lasting about 6 to 11 cycles. MiXCR was run by TCRdb on the 5' RACE reads, yielding one entry per CDR3 protein. The repertoire includes 1.5 million to 2 million distinct CDR3 sequences, around 48% of them detected once, and roughly 2% sits in the top ten.

The rearrangement links TRBV6-2 or TRBV6-3 to TRBJ2-5; maybe TRBD1 (7 bases). The specimen was blood. The source is a woman aged 40-49 years in good health. CDR3 in amino acids: CASSAGQTMASQETQYF. The CDR3 coding sequence is TGTGCCAGCAGTGCGGGACAGACAATGGCTTCACAAGAGACCCAGTACTTC.